This TCR beta chain was sequenced for a study of shared clonotypes between healthy human individuals. To note about this clone: The antigen remains undetermined.

Selected positively for CCR7 and CD45RO-negative, naive CD8 cells excluded terminally differentiated effector memory CD45RA+ cells. The donors, healthy adults who were HIV-negative, had experienced no recent acute infections or vaccinations. Points from the study as a whole: Sampling was confined to blood; repertoires within tissues likely differ. Having only a few donors restricted how much genetic and exposure-history diversity was captured.

The assay was carried out at the deep level. The assay was immunoSEQ multiplex PCR, and TCRdb's table has in-frame clones only and misses some. Of about 2.2 million clones in the sample, 93% were seen once. From germline, CDR1 is MDHEN and CDR2 SYDVKM. The CDR3 spans 15 residues. V lost 6 bases, J lost 4 bases, and 11 bases stayed unmatched. This TCR came from a man aged 18 to 35 in good health. Some clones in this sample may be carry-over from other donors' samples. The chain couples TRBV28 to TRBJ2-7, with 8 bases fitting TRBD2. The sequenced material came from naive CD8+ T cells from PBMCs. The CDR3: CASSTGEERGYEQYF. Here the CDR3 DNA reads TGTGCCAGCAGCACGGGGGAGGAGCGGGGGTACGAGCAGTACTTC. The variable domain in full, with the rest retrieved from reference TRBV28 and TRBJ2-7, is DVKVTQSSRYLVKRTGEKVFLECVQDMDHENMFWYRQDPGLGLRLIYFSYDVKMKEKGDIPEGYSVSREKKERFSLILESASTNQTSMYLCASSTGEERGYEQYFGPGTRLTVT.